The table lists the clone carrying this TCR beta chain with a count of one. The CDR3 has 14 amino acids. From germline, CDR1 is MGHRA and CDR2 YSYEKL. The V segment lost 8 bases and the J segment 3 bases; nucleotides outside the gene matches: 8. This sample is drawn from a study of blood T cell repertoires in COVID-19. The repertoire was sequenced with immunoSEQ multiplex PCR; TCRdb's copy has only in-frame clones and lacks some. Seen here are under 500,000 clones, 80% to 90% observed once, and the top ten hold 1% to 1.3%. The sample consisted of PBMCs or T cells enriched from blood (not recorded which). This sequence was found in a man aged 30 to 39 who had recovered from COVID-19. The V gene is TRBV4-1, the J gene TRBJ1-2; TRBD1 aligns across 8 bases. DNA for the CDR3: TGCGCCAGCCGACTACAACAGGGGGACTATGGCTACACCTTC. Translating gives CASRLQQGDYGYTF.